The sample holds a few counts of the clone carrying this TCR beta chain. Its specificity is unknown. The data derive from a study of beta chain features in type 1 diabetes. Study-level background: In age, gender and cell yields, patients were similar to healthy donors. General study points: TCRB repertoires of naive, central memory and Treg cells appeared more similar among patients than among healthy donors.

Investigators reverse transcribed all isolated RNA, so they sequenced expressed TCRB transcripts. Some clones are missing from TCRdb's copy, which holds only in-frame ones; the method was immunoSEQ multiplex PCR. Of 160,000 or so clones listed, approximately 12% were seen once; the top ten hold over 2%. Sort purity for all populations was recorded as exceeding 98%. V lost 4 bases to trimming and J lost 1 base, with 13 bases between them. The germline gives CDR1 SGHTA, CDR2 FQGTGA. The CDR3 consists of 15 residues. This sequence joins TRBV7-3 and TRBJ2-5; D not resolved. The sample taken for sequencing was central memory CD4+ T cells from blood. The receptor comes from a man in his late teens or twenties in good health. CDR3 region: CASSSNGLTQETQYF. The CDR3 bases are TGTGCCAGCAGCTCGAATGGGCTGACCCAAGAGACCCAGTACTTC. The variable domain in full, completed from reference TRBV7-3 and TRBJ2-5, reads GAGVSQTPSNKVTEKGKYVELRCDPISGHTALYWYRQSLGQGPEFLIYFQGTGAADDSGLPNDRFFAVRPEGSVSTLKIQRTERGDSAVYLCASSSNGLTQETQYFGPGTRLLVL.